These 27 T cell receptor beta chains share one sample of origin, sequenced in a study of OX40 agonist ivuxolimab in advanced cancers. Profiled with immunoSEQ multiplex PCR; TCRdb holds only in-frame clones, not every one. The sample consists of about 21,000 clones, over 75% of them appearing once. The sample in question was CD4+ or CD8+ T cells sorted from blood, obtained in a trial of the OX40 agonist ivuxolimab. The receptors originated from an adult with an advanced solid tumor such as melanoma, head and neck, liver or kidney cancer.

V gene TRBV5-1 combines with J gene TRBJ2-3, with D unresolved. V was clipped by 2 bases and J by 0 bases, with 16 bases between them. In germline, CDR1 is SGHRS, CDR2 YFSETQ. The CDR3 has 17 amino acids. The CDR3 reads CASSFGPTSPSTDTQYF. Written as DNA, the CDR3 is TGCGCCAGCAGCTTTGGGCCCACCAGCCCTAGCACAGATACGCAGTATTTT.

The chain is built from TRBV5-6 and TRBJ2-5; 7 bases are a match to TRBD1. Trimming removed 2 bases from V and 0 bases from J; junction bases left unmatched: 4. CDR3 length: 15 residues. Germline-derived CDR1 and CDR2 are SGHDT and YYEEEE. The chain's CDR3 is CASSLHRGYQETQYF. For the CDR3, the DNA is TGTGCCAGCAGCTTACACAGGGGCTACCAAGAGACCCAGTACTTC.

The CDR3 coding sequence is TGTGCCAGCAGCTTAGTTAAGGACAGGGGCTACGAGCAGTACTTC. Translation: CASSLVKDRGYEQYF. This sequence joins TRBV7-9 and TRBJ2-7; 9 positions agree with TRBD1. Germline trimming cut 1 base from V and 3 bases from J; bases unmatched to any gene: 4. This CDR3 has 15 amino acids. The V gene's germline CDR1 is SEHNR and CDR2 FQNEAQ (reference sequence).

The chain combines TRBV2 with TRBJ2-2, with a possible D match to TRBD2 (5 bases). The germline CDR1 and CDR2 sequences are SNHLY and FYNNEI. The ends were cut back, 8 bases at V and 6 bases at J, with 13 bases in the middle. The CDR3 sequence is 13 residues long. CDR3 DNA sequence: TGTGCCAGCCTTAATGGACTTCCCGGGGAGCTGTTTTTT. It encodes CASLNGLPGELFF.

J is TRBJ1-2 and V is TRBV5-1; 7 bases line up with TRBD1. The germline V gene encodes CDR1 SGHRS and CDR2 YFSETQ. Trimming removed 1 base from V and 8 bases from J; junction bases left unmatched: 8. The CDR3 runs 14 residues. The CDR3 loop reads CASSLSHRGRGYTF. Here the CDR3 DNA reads TGCGCCAGCAGCTTGAGCCACAGGGGACGCGGCTACACCTTC.

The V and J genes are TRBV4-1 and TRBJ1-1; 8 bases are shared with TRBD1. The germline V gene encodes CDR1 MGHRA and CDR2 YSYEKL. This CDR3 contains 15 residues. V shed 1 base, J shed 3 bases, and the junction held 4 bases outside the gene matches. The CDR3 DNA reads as TGCGCCAGCAGCCAAGGACAGGGGTGGCACACTGAAGCTTTCTTT. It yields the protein CASSQGQGWHTEAFF.

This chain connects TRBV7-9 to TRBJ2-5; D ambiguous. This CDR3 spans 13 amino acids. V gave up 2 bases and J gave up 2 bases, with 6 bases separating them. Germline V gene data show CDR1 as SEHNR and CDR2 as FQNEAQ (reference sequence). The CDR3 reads CASSLYRQETQYF. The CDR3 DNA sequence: TGTGCCAGCAGCTTATATAGGCAAGAGACCCAGTACTTC.

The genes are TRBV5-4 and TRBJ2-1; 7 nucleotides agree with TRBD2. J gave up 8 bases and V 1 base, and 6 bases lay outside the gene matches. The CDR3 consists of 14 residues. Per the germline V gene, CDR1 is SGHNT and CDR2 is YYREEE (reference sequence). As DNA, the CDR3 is TGTGCCAGCAGCTTGCGGGGGGATGAGTATGAGCAGTTCTTC. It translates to CASSLRGDEYEQFF. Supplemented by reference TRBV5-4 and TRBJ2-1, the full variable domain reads ETGVTQSPTHLIKTRGQQVTLRCSSQSGHNTVSWYQQALGQGPQFIFQYYREEENGRGNFPPRFSGLQFPNYSSELNVNALELDDSALYLCASSLRGDEYEQFFGPGTRLTVL.

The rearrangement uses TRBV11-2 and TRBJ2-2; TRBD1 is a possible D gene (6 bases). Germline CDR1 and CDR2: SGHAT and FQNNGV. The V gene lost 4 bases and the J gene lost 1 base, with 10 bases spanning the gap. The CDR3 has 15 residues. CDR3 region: CASSYSDRNTGELFF. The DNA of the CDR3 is TGTGCCAGCAGCTATTCGGACAGGAACACCGGGGAGCTGTTTTTT.

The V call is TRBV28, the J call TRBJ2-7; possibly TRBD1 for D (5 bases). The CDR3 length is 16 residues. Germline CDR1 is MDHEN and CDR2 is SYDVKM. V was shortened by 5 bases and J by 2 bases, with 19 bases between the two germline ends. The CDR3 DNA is TGTGCCAGCAGTCCCCTTCCGCTAGGGGATACCTACGAGCAGTACTTC. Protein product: CASSPLPLGDTYEQYF. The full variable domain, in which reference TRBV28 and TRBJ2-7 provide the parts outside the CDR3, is DVKVTQSSRYLVKRTGEKVFLECVQDMDHENMFWYRQDPGLGLRLIYFSYDVKMKEKGDIPEGYSVSREKKERFSLILESASTNQTSMYLCASSPLPLGDTYEQYFGPGTRLTVT.

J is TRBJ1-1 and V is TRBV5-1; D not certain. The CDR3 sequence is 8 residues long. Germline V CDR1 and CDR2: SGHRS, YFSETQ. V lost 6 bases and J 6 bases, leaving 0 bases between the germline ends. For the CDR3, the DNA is TGCGCCAGCACTGAAGCTTTCTTT. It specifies CASTEAFF.

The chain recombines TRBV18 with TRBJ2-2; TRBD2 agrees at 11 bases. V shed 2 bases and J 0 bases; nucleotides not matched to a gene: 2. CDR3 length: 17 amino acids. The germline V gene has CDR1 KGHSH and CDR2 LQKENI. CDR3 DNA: TGTGCCAGCTCACCAGCTAGCGGGGGGCCGAACACCGGGGAGCTGTTTTTT. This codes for CASSPASGGPNTGELFF. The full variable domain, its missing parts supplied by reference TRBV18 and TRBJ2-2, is NAGVMQNPRHLVRRRGQEARLRCSPMKGHSHVYWYRQLPEEGLKFMVYLQKENIIDESGMPKERFSAEFPKEGPSILRIQQVVRGDSAAYFCASSPASGGPNTGELFFGEGSRLTVL.

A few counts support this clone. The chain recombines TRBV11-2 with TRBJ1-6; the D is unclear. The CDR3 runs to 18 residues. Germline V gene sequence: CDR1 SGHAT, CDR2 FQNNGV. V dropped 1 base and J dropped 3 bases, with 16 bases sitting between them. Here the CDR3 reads CASSLGILTAGYNSPLHF. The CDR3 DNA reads TGTGCCAGCAGCTTAGGTATTCTTACAGCCGGCTATAATTCACCCCTCCACTTT.

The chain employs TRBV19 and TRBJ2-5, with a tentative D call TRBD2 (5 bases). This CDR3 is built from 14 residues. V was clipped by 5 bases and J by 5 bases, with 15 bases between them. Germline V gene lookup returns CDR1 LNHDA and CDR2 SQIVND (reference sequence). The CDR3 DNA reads TGTGCCAGTAGTCCCTATGGACTGGGGGAGACCCAGTACTTC. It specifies CASSPYGLGETQYF. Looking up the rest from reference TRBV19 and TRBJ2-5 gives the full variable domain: DGGITQSPKYLFRKEGQNVTLSCEQNLNHDAMYWYRQDPGQGLRLIYYSQIVNDFQKGDIAEGYSVSREKKESFPLTVTSAQKNPTAFYLCASSPYGLGETQYFGPGTRLLVL.

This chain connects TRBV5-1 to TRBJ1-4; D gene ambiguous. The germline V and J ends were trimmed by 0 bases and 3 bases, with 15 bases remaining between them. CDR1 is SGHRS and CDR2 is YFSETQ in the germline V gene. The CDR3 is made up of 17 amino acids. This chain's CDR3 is CASSLDPPSSPNEKLFF. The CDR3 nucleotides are TGCGCCAGCAGCTTGGACCCCCCTTCGAGTCCTAATGAAAAACTGTTTTTT.

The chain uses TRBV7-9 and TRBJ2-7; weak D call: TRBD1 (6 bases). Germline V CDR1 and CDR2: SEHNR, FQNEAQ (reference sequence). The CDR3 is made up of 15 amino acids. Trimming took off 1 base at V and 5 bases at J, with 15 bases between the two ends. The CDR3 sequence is CASSLVTGPDHEQYF. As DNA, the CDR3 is TGTGCCAGCAGCTTAGTGACAGGCCCTGACCACGAGCAGTACTTC.

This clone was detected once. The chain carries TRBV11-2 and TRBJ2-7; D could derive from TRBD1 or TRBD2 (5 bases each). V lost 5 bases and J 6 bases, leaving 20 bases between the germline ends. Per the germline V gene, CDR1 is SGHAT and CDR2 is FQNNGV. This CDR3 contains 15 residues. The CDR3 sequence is CASSPPGLKAREQYF. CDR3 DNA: TGTGCCAGCAGCCCTCCGGGGCTCAAGGCGCGCGAGCAGTACTTC.

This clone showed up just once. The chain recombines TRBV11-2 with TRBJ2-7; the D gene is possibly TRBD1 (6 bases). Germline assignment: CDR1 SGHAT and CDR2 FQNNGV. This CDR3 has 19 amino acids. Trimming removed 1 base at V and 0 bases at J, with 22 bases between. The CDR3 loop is CASSLASFKTGQFSYEQYF. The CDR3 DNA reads TGTGCCAGCAGCTTAGCGTCTTTTAAGACAGGCCAATTCTCCTACGAGCAGTACTTC.

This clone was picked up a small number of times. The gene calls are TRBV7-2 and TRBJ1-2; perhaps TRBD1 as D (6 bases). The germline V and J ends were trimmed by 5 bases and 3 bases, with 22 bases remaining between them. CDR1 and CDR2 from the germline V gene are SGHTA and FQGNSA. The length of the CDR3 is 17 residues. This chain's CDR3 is CASSPSRGGYADYGYTF. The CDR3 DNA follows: TGTGCCAGCAGCCCCTCAAGGGGGGGGTATGCGGACTATGGCTACACCTTC.

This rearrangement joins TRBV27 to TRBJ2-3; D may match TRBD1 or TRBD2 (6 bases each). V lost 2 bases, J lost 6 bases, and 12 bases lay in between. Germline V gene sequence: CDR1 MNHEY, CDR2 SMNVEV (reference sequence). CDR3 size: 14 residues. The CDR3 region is CASSLIRGPDTQYF. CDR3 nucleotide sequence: TGTGCCAGCAGTTTAATTCGGGGGCCGGATACGCAGTATTTT.

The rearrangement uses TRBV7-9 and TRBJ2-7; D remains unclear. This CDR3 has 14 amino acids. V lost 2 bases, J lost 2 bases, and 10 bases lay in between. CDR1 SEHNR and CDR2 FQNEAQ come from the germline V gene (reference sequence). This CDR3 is CASSLSSRPYEQYF. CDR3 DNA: TGTGCCAGCAGCTTAAGCTCAAGACCCTACGAGCAGTACTTC.

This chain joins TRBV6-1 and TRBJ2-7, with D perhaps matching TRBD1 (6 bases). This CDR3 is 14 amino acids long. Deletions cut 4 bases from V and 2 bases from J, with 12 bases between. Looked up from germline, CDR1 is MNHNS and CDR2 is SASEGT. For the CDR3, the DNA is TGTGCCAGCAGTGTTTCCAGGGGCCCCTACGAGCAGTACTTC. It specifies CASSVSRGPYEQYF.

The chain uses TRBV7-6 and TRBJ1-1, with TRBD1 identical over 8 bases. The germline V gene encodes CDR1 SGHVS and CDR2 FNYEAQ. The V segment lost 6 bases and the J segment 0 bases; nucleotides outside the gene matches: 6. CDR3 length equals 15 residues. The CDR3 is CASRRDRGLNTEAFF. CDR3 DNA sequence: TGTGCCAGCAGACGAGACAGGGGCCTGAACACTGAAGCTTTCTTT.

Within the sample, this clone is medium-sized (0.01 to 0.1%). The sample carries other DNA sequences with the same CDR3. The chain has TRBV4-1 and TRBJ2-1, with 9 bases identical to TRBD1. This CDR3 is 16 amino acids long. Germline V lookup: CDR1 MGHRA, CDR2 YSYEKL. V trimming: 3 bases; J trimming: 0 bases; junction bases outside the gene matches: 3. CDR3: CASSQGDRVSYNEQFF. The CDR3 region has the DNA TGCGCCAGCAGCCAGGGGGACAGGGTCTCCTACAATGAGCAGTTCTTC.

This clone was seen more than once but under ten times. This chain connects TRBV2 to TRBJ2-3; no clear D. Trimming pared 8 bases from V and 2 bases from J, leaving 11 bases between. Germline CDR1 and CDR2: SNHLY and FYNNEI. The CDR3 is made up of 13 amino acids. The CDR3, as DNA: TGTGCCAGCCGCGGAGAGAACACAGATACGCAGTATTTT. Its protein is CASRGENTDTQYF.

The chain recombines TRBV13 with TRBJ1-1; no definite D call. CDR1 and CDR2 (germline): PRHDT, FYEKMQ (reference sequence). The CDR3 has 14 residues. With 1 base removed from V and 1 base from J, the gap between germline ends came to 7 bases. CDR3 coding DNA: TGTGCCAGCAGCTTAGTAGGCCAGAACACTGAAGCTTTCTTT. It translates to CASSLVGQNTEAFF.

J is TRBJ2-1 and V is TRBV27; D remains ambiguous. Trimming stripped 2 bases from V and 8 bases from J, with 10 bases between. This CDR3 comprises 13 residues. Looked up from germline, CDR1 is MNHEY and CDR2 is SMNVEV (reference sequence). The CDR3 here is CASSLLGGDEQFF. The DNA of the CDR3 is TGTGCCAGCAGTTTACTCGGCGGCGATGAGCAGTTCTTC.